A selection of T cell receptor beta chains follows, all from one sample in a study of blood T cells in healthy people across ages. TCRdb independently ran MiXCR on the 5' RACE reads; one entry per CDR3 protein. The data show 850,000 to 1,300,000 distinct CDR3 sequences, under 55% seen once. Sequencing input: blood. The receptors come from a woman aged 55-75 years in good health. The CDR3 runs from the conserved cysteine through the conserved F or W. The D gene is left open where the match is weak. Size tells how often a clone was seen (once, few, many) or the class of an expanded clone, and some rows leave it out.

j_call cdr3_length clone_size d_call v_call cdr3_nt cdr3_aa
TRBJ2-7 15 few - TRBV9 TGTGCCAGCAGCGTAGCGACTAGGGGGCCCTACGAGCAGTACTTC CASSVATRGPYEQYF
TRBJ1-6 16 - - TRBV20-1 TGCAGTGCTAGAGCGGGGGGGGCGGGTAAAAATTCACCCCTCCACTTT CSARAGGAGKNSPLHF
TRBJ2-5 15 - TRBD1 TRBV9 TGTGCCAGCAGCGTAGAGGGGACAGGGGTAGAGACCCAGTACTTC CASSVEGTGVETQYF
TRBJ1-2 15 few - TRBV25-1 TGTGCCAGCAGTGGAGTGGGTACCGCAACGAATGGCTACACCTTC CASSGVGTATNGYTF
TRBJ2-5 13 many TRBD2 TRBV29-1 TGCAGCGCAGAGGGAGGGGTTGGTGAGACCCAGTACTTC CSAEGGVGETQYF
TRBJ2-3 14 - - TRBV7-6 TGTGCCAGCAGCGTCGCTAGTTTGACAGATACGCAGTATTTT CASSVASLTDTQYF
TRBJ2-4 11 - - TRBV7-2 TGTGCCAGCAGCTTTCTAGACATTCAGTACTTC CASSFLDIQYF
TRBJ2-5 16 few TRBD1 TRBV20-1 TGCAGTGCTAGAGATAGAGTAGGGGGCGTTAGGGAGACCCAGTACTTC CSARDRVGGVRETQYF
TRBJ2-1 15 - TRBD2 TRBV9 TGTGCCAGCAGCGTAGATAGCGGGCGCTACAATGAGCAGTTCTTC CASSVDSGRYNEQFF
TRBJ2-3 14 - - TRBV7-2 TGTGCCAGCACCACCATCGGAGCCGGGGATACGCAGTATTTT CASTTIGAGDTQYF
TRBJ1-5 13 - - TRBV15 TGTGCCACCAGCAGAGGAGCGGATCAGCCCCAGCATTTT CATSRGADQPQHF
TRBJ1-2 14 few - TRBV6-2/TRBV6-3 TGTGCCACCGCACTCTCATCCTCCATCTATGGCTACACCTTC CATALSSSIYGYTF
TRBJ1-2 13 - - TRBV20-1 TGCAGTGCTAGAGTCCAGGGAGTCCATGGCTACACCTTC CSARVQGVHGYTF
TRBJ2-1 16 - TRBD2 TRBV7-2 TGTGCCAGCAGGCCCTTAAGCGCGGGAGGTTGCAATGAGCAGTTCTTC CASRPLSAGGCNEQFF
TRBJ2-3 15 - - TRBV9 TGTGCCAGCAGCGTAGCCCTTGGGGATGCAGATACGCAGTATTTT CASSVALGDADTQYF
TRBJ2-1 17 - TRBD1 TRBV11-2 TGTGTCAGCAGCTTAGGACCTACAGGGGCTCCCTACAATGAGCAGTTCTTC CVSSLGPTGAPYNEQFF
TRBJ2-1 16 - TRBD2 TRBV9 TGTGCCAGCAGCCCCAGCCCTAGCGGGGCCTACAATGAGCAGTTCTTC CASSPSPSGAYNEQFF
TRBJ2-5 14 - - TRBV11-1 TGTGCCAGCAGCTTCAACGGGCTAGGGGAGACCCAGTACTTC CASSFNGLGETQYF
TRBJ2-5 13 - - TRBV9 TGTGCCAGCAGCGTAGTCGGGGAAAAGACCCAGTACTTC CASSVVGEKTQYF
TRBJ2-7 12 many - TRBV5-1 TGTGCCAGCAGCTCCACCTCCTACGAGCAGTACTTC CASSSTSYEQYF
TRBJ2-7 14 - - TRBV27 TGTGCCAGCAGTTTATATCCGGGACGATACGAGCAGTACTTC CASSLYPGRYEQYF
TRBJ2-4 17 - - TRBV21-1 TGTGCCAGCAGCAAAGTACGAGAAATACTAGCCAAAAACATTCAGTACTTC CASSKVREILAKNIQYF
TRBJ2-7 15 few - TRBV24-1 TGTGCCACCAGTGATTTATCCAGGATTACCTACGAGCAGTACTTC CATSDLSRITYEQYF
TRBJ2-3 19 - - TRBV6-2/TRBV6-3 TGTGCCAGCAGTTACGCAGCCGGACGACAGGCCCTAAGCACAGATACGCAGTATTTT CASSYAAGRQALSTDTQYF
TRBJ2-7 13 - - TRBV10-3 TGTGCCATCAGTGATGTGGGCTCCTACGAGCAGTACTTC CAISDVGSYEQYF
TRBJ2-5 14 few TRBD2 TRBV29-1 TGCAGCGGCGGTTTAGCGGGAGGCCAAGAGACCCAGTACTTC CSGGLAGGQETQYF
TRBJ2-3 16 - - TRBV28 TGTGCCAGCAGTTCTAGCGTGAGGGCCTTGGTAGATACGCAGTATTTT CASSSSVRALVDTQYF
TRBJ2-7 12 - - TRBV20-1 TGCAGTGCGGAGCTTGGCGGGGACGAGCAGTACTTC CSAELGGDEQYF
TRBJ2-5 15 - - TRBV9 TGTGCCAGCAGCCCCCCGTGGGAAACTCAAGAGACCCAGTACTTC CASSPPWETQETQYF
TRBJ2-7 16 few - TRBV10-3 TGTGCCATCAGTGAGTCGGGGGACATACGCTCCTACGAGCAGTACTTC CAISESGDIRSYEQYF
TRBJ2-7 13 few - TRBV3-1 TGTGCCAGCAGCCAGGACCATTACAATGAGCAGTACTTC CASSQDHYNEQYF
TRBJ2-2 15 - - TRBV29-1 TGCAGCGTCACCAGGGACAAAACGAACACCGGGGAGCTGTTTTTT CSVTRDKTNTGELFF
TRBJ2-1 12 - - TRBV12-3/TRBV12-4 TGTGCCAGCAGTTTGGGGTCGTCTGAGCAGTTCTTC CASSLGSSEQFF
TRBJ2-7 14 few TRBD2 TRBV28 TGTGCCAGCTGTCTAGCGGGATCTCCCTACGAGCAGTACTTC CASCLAGSPYEQYF
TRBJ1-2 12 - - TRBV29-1 TGCAGCGTTGGGGACACCCAATATGGCTACACCTTC CSVGDTQYGYTF